The next 17 T cell receptor beta chains were all read from a single sample in a study of cytomegalovirus exposure and HLA in healthy donors. Sequencing used immunoSEQ multiplex PCR; TCRdb keeps in-frame clones, though not all of them. This table holds hundreds of thousands of clones, roughly 90% found once. Sequencing was performed on PBMCs. These receptors all stem from a woman between 18 and 29 years old in good health and CMV-seronegative.

The chain has TRBV12-5 and TRBJ2-2; TRBD1 might be the D (6 bases). V was trimmed by 3 bases and J by 6 bases, leaving 20 bases between them. CDR1 is LGHNT, CDR2 FRNRAP, per germline. This CDR3 is 17 amino acids long. The CDR3 nucleotides read TGTGCTAGTGGTTTCCCCCTCCCAGGGACAAAATCCGGGGAGCTGTTTTTT. Translation: CASGFPLPGTKSGELFF.

The chain links TRBV21-1 to TRBJ2-7; TRBD2, the table's D call, was not compared with the DNA. TRBV21-1 is designated a pseudogene. This CDR3 comprises 16 residues. This chain's CDR3 is CASSRVPGFRFYEQYF. CDR3 bases: TGTGCCAGCAGCCGGGTCCCGGGATTCCGCTTCTACGAGCAGTACTTC.

The chain uses TRBV11-2 and TRBJ2-5; D gene unclear. The germline gives CDR1 SGHAT, CDR2 FQNNGV. V was shortened by 2 bases and J by 5 bases, with 12 bases between the two germline ends. The CDR3 totals 14 residues. This CDR3 is CASSLLPTYETQYF. In DNA, the CDR3 is TGTGCCAGCAGCTTACTTCCCACCTATGAGACCCAGTACTTC.

This sequence joins TRBV5-1 and TRBJ2-3; 11 bases map to TRBD2. CDR1 is SGHRS and CDR2 is YFSETQ in the germline V gene. The CDR3 is 15 amino acids. Losses at the gene ends were 4 bases for V and 11 bases for J; bases not matched to a gene: 12. This CDR3 reads CASSPSGTSGTGQYF. The CDR3 DNA is TGCGCCAGCAGCCCATCCGGGACTAGCGGCACGGGGCAGTATTTT. Full variable domain (missing parts from reference TRBV5-1 and TRBJ2-3): KAGVTQTPRYLIKTRGQQVTLSCSPISGHRSVSWYQQTPGQGLQFLFEYFSETQRNKGNFPGRFSGRQFSNSRSEMNVSTLELGDSALYLCASSPSGTSGTGQYFGPGTRLTVL.

The rearrangement uses TRBV4-2 and TRBJ2-1; TRBD2 matches 9 bases. CDR1 is LGHNA, CDR2 YNFKEQ, per germline. The J segment lost 6 bases and the V segment lost 3 bases, leaving 9 bases of the junction unmatched. The CDR3 has 16 amino acids. In nucleotides, the CDR3 is TGTGCCAGCAGCCAGAGGACTAGCGTTTCTGCCAATGAGCAGTTCTTC. As protein: CASSQRTSVSANEQFF.

The CDR3 here is CAKESPGLDGYTF. CDR3 DNA: TGTGCCAAGGAGAGTCCGGGACTAGATGGCTACACCTTC. This chain connects TRBV2 to TRBJ1-2; possibly TRBD1 for D (5 bases). The V end was cut by 10 bases, the J end by 6 bases, with 18 bases between. Per the germline V gene, CDR1 is SNHLY and CDR2 is FYNNEI. The CDR3 spans 13 residues.

The table lists this clone with a count of one. The V gene is TRBV6-6, the J gene TRBJ2-1; D gene uncertain. Germline CDR1 MNHNY, CDR2 SVGAGI (reference sequence). V lost 9 bases and J 4 bases, leaving 7 bases between the germline ends. The CDR3 runs to 11 residues. The CDR3 reads CASLYYNEQFF. The CDR3, as DNA: TGTGCCAGTCTTTATTACAATGAGCAGTTCTTC.

The chain recombines TRBV27 with TRBJ2-1; a possible D gene is TRBD2 (6 bases). The germline V and J ends were trimmed by 0 bases and 2 bases, with 8 bases remaining between them. In germline, CDR1 is MNHEY, CDR2 SMNVEV (reference sequence). The CDR3 spans 15 residues. CDR3 sequence (DNA): TGTGCCAGCAGTTTATCCGGGACTCCCTACAATGAGCAGTTCTTC. Its translation is CASSLSGTPYNEQFF.

V is TRBV10-3 and J is TRBJ2-4, with a possible D match to TRBD2 (5 bases). V was shortened by 4 bases and J by 0 bases, with 13 bases between the two germline ends. Germline CDR1 ENHRY, CDR2 SYGVKD. The CDR3 length is 16 residues. This CDR3 is CAISAARGLAKNIQYF. In DNA form, the CDR3 reads TGTGCCATCAGTGCGGCCCGAGGGTTAGCCAAAAACATTCAGTACTTC.

This clone was recorded only once. The chain links TRBV19 to TRBJ1-3, with D perhaps matching TRBD1 (6 bases). V was shortened by 3 bases and J by 4 bases, with 13 bases between the two germline ends. The length of the CDR3 is 15 residues. Germline CDR1 is LNHDA and CDR2 is SQIVND (reference sequence). The CDR3 loop reads CASSMVQGFGNTIYF. The CDR3 bases are TGTGCCAGTAGTATGGTCCAGGGGTTCGGAAACACCATATATTTT.

V is TRBV7-2 and J is TRBJ2-7, with 9 bases identical to TRBD2. V was pared by 2 bases and J by 7 bases, with 9 bases of the junction left unmatched. This CDR3 comprises 15 residues. The germline V gene has CDR1 SGHTA and CDR2 FQGNSA. The DNA for the CDR3 is TGTGCCAGCAGCTTAATGACTAGCGGCCTTCGGGAGCAGTACTTC. The encoded protein is CASSLMTSGLREQYF. Complete variable domain (other parts from reference TRBV7-2 and TRBJ2-7): GAGVSQSPSNKVTEKGKDVELRCDPISGHTALYWYRQSLGQGLEFLIYFQGNSAPDKSGLPSDRFSAERTGGSVSTLTIQRTQQEDSAVYLCASSLMTSGLREQYFGPGTRLTVT.

J is TRBJ1-1 and V is TRBV7-6; 12 bases fit TRBD1. Trimming took 3 bases from V and 2 from J; bases not matched to a gene: 1. The CDR3 sequence is 15 residues long. Germline V gene sequence: CDR1 SGHVS, CDR2 FNYEAQ. CDR3 bases: TGTGCCAGCAGCTTCGGGACAGGGGGCAACACTGAAGCTTTCTTT. Amino acids: CASSFGTGGNTEAFF.

The CDR3 region is CASSFGTVSYEQYF. The CDR3, as DNA: TGTGCCAGCAGCTTCGGGACAGTTTCCTACGAGCAGTACTTC. The gene calls are TRBV5-4 and TRBJ2-7; TRBD1 aligns across 7 bases. Germline lookup yields CDR1 SGHNT and CDR2 YYREEE (reference sequence). The CDR3 covers 14 residues. V gave up 2 bases and J gave up 1 base; unmatched junction bases: 3.

This chain joins TRBV5-1 and TRBJ2-1; TRBD1 agrees at 8 bases. V dropped 5 bases and J dropped 7; count of bases not matched to a gene: 2. CDR1 and CDR2 (germline): SGHRS, YFSETQ. The CDR3 totals 12 residues. The CDR3 coding sequence is TGCGCCAGCAGAACAGGGGGTAATGAGCAGTTCTTC. Amino acids: CASRTGGNEQFF.

The chain links TRBV2 to TRBJ2-5; 15 bases are a match to TRBD2. CDR3 length: 17 amino acids. Germline lookup yields CDR1 SNHLY and CDR2 FYNNEI. V trimming: 5 bases; J trimming: 4 bases; junction bases outside the gene matches: 8. The CDR3 region is CASSSGLAGGSVETQYF. As DNA, the CDR3 is TGTGCCAGCAGTTCCGGACTAGCGGGGGGGTCCGTAGAGACCCAGTACTTC.

The rearrangement joins TRBV28 to TRBJ2-1; D possibly corresponds to TRBD2 (6 bases). V was cut by 6 bases and J by 9 bases, with 18 bases left in between. CDR3 length equals 14 residues. Germline CDR1 and CDR2: MDHEN and SYDVKM. The CDR3 reads CASRPSKRVGEQFF. Here the CDR3 DNA reads TGTGCCAGCAGACCCTCGAAGCGGGTGGGTGAGCAGTTCTTC.

The V gene is TRBV30, the J gene TRBJ2-7, with TRBD1 matching over 8 bases. Germline values: CDR1 GTSNPN, CDR2 SVGIG (reference sequence). J was trimmed by 4 bases and V by 1 base; bases with no gene match: 15. The length of the CDR3 is 17 residues. CDR3: CAWSGFEGTGLIYEQYF. The CDR3 DNA sequence: TGTGCCTGGAGTGGGTTCGAGGGGACAGGCCTTATTTACGAGCAGTACTTC.